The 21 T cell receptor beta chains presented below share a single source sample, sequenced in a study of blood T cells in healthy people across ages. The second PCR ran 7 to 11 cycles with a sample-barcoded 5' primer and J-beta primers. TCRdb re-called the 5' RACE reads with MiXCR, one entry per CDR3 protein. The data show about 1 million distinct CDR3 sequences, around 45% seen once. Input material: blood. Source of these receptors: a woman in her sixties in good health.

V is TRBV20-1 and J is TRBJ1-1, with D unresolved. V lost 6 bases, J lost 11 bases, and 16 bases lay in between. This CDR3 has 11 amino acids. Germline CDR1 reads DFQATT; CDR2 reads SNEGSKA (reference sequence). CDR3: CSAHKGLVAFF. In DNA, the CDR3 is TGCAGTGCCCACAAGGGCCTTGTCGCTTTCTTT.

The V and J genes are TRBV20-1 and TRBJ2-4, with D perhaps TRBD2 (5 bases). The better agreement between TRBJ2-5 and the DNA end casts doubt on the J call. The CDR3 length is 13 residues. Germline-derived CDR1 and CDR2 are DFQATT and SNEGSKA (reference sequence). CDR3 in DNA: TGCAGTGCTGGATCTAGCTGGGGAGAGACCCAGTACTTC. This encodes CSAGSSWGETQYF.

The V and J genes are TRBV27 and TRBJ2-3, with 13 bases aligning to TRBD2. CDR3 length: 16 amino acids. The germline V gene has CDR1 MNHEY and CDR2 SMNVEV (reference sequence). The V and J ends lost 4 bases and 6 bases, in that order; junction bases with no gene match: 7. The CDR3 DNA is TGTGCCAGCAGTTCCCGGACTAGCGGGAGAACGGATACGCAGTATTTT. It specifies CASSSRTSGRTDTQYF.

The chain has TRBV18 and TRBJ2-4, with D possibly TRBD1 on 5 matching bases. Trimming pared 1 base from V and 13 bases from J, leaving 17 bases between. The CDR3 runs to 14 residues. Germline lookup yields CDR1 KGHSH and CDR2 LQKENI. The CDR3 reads CASSPLDSFSGQYF. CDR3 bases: TGTGCCAGCTCACCACTCGACAGTTTTAGTGGGCAGTACTTC. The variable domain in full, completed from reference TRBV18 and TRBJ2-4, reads NAGVMQNPRHLVRRRGQEARLRCSPMKGHSHVYWYRQLPEEGLKFMVYLQKENIIDESGMPKERFSAEFPKEGPSILRIQQVVRGDSAAYFCASSPLDSFSGQYFGAGTRLSVL.

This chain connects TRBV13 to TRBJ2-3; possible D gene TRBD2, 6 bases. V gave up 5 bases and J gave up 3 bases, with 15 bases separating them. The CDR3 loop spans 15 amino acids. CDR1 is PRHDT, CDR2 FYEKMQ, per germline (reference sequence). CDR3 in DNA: TGTGCCAGCAGCCAAGCTAGCGTTGGTACAGATACGCAGTATTTT. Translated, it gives CASSQASVGTDTQYF.

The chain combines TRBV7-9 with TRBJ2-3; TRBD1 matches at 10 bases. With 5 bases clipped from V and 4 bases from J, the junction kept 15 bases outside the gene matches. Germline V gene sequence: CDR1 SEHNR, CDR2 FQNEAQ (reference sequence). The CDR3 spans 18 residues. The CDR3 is CASSPKNPDRGSPDTQYF. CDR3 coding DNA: TGTGCCAGCAGCCCCAAAAACCCGGACAGGGGGAGTCCAGATACGCAGTATTTT.

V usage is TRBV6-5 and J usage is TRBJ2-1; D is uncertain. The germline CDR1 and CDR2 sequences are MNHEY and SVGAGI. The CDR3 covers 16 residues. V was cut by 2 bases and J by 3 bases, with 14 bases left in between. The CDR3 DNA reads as TGTGCCAGCAGTTACCACAGCCAGTGGGGCTACAATGAGCAGTTCTTC. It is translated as CASSYHSQWGYNEQFF.

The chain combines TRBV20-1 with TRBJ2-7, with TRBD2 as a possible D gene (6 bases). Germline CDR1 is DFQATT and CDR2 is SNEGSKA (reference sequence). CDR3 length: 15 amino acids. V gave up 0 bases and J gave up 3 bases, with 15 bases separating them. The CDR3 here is CSAREKEGGNYEQYF. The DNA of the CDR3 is TGCAGTGCTAGAGAGAAGGAAGGCGGGAACTACGAGCAGTACTTC.

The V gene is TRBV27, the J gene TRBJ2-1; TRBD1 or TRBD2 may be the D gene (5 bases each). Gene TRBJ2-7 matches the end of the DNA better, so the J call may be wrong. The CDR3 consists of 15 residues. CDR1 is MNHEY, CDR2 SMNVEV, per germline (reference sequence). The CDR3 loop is CASSLSGTRYNEQYF. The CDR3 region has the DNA TGTGCCAGCAGTTTATCGGGGACCCGCTACAATGAGCAGTACTTC.

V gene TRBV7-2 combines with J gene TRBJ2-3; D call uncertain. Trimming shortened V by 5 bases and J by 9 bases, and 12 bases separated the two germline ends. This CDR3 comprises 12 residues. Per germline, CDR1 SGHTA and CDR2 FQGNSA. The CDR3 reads CASSTYGVTQYF. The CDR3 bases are TGTGCCAGCAGCACCTATGGAGTCACGCAGTATTTT.

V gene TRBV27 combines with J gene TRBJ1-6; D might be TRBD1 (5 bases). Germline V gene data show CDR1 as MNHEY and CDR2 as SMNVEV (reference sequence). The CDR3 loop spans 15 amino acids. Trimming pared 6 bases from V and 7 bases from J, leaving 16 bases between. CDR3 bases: TGTGCCAGCAGAGGGACTCTCAGGCAGAATTCACCCCTCCACTTT. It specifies CASRGTLRQNSPLHF.

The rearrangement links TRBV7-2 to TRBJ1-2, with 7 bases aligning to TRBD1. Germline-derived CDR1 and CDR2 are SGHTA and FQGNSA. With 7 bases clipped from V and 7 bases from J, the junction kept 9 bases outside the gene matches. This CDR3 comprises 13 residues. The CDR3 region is CASKTTGDRGYTF. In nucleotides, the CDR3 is TGTGCCAGCAAGACCACAGGGGATCGTGGCTACACCTTC.

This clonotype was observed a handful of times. The CDR3 loop reads CSVAGLAGVRQETQYF. The CDR3 bases are TGCAGCGTTGCGGGACTAGCGGGAGTTAGGCAAGAGACCCAGTACTTC. The chain has TRBV29-1 and TRBJ2-5; 14 bases map to TRBD2. This CDR3 contains 16 residues. CDR1 is SQVTM and CDR2 is ANQGSEA in the germline V gene. The junction had 6 bases not matched to a gene; V was cut back by 4 bases and J by 2 bases.

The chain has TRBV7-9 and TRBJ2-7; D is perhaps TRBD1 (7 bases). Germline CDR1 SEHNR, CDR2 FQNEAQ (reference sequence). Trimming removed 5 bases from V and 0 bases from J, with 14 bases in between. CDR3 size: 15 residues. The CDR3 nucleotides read TGTGCCAGCAGCATCCGCGGGGACAGCTCCTACGAGCAGTACTTC. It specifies CASSIRGDSSYEQYF.

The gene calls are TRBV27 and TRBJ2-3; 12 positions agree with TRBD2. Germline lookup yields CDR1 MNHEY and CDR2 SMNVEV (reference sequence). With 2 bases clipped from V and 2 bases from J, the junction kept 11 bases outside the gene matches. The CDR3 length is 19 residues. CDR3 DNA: TGTGCCAGCAGTTTACTACCTAGCGGGAGGGCCTATCTCACAGATACGCAGTATTTT. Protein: CASSLLPSGRAYLTDTQYF.

The CDR3 loop is CSARSWDSPNTGELFF. In nucleotides, the CDR3 is TGCAGTGCTAGATCTTGGGACAGCCCGAACACCGGGGAGCTGTTTTTT. The chain employs TRBV20-1 and TRBJ2-2, with 7 bases that match TRBD1. The CDR3 covers 16 residues. CDR1 and CDR2 from the germline V gene are DFQATT and SNEGSKA (reference sequence). The J segment lost 0 bases and the V segment lost 2 bases, leaving 6 bases of the junction unmatched.

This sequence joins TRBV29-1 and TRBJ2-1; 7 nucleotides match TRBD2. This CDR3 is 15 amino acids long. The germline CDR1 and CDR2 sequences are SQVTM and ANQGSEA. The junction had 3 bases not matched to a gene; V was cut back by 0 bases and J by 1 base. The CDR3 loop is CSVEDYGRSYNEQFF. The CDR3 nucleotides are TGCAGCGTTGAAGATTACGGGAGGTCCTACAATGAGCAGTTCTTC.

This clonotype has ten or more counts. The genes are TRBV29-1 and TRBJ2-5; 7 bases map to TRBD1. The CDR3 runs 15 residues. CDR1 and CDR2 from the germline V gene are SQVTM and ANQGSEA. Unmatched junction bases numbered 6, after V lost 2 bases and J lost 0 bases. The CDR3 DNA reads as TGCAGCGTTGAATTTGTGGGACAGTACCAAGAGACCCAGTACTTC. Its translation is CSVEFVGQYQETQYF.

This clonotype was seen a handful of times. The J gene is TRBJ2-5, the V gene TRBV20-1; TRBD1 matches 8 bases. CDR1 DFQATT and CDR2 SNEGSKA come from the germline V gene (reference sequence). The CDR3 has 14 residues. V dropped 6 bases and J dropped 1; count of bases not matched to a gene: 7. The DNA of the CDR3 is TGCAGTGCAATGGGGACAGGACCCCAAGAGACCCAGTACTTC. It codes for CSAMGTGPQETQYF.

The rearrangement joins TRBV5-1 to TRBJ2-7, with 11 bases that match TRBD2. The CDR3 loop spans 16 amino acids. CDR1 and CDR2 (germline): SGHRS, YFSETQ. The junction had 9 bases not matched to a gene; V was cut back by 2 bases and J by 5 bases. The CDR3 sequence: CASSFSRLTSGNEQYF. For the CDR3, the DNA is TGCGCCAGCAGCTTCAGTAGGTTGACTAGCGGGAACGAGCAGTACTTC.

The CDR3, as DNA: TGTGCCAGCAGCACGACAGGGGGTACCGGGGAGCTGTTTTTT. Residues: CASSTTGGTGELFF. The chain carries TRBV6-1 and TRBJ2-2, with 9 bases lining up with TRBD1. The V gene's germline CDR1 is MNHNS and CDR2 SASEGT. The trim removed 6 bases at V and 5 bases at J, leaving 4 bases unmatched. This CDR3 is 14 amino acids long.